Below are 6 T cell receptor beta chains sequenced from a single sample in a study of response to subunit inactivated influenza vaccine. From the RT-PCR reads, TCRdb called clonotypes with MiXCR, one entry per CDR3 protein. The repertoire has 500,000 to 550,000 distinct CDR3 sequences, less than 25% of them found once; the top ten carry 2.8%. The same specimen was also included in a second study, on T cells expressing NK-cell markers. That work adds: For TCR beta, cDNA was produced by 5'RACE template switching with UMIs.

Sequences were derived from CD4+ T cells sorted from PBMCs, sampled approximately 13 days after vaccination. The receptors stem from a man aged 45-60 years who received an inactivated influenza vaccine.

V gene TRBV20-1 combines with J gene TRBJ1-2; D is unresolved. Trimming cost V 6 bases and J 2 bases, with 13 bases left between them. The CDR3 runs 13 residues. CDR1 is DFQATT and CDR2 is SNEGSKA in the germline V gene (reference sequence). Here the CDR3 reads CSAPPAVNYGYTF. In DNA form, the CDR3 reads TGCAGTGCCCCGCCCGCAGTAAACTATGGCTACACCTTC.

Written as DNA, the CDR3 is TGTGCCAGCAGTTACCTCCTAAATGAGCAGTTCTTC. It translates to CASSYLLNEQFF. The chain joins TRBV6-2 or TRBV6-3 to TRBJ2-1; D is unresolved. The ends were cut back, 2 bases at V and 7 bases at J, with 6 bases in the middle. This CDR3 is built from 12 residues. The germline CDR1 and CDR2 sequences are MNHEY and SVGEGT.

The chain has TRBV12-3 or TRBV12-4 and TRBJ2-7; 9 bases map to TRBD1. This CDR3 has 18 amino acids. Trimming cost V 5 bases and J 3 bases; bases outside gene matches: 17. CDR3 loop: CASSPRGLGDRAIYEQYF. CDR3 bases: TGTGCCAGCAGTCCAAGAGGTCTAGGGGACAGGGCCATCTACGAGCAGTACTTC.

The chain uses TRBV14 and TRBJ2-1; 9 positions agree with TRBD2. Germline trimming cut 5 bases from V and 9 bases from J; bases unmatched to any gene: 11. The CDR3 sequence is 15 residues long. Germline CDR1 SGHDN, CDR2 FVKESK. CDR3 sequence reads: CASSVIAGGVTEQFF. The CDR3 region has the DNA TGTGCCAGCAGCGTCATCGCGGGAGGGGTCACTGAGCAGTTCTTC.

This clonotype was seen a handful of times. The V gene is TRBV7-9, the J gene TRBJ2-1; tentatively, D is TRBD2 (5 bases). Per germline, CDR1 SEHNR and CDR2 FQNEAQ (reference sequence). V lost 2 bases, J lost 0 bases, and 11 bases lay in between. The CDR3 contains 16 residues. The CDR3 loop is CASSLYGSSSYNEQFF. CDR3 coding DNA: TGTGCCAGCAGCTTATATGGGAGTAGCTCCTACAATGAGCAGTTCTTC.

The genes are TRBV4-2 and TRBJ1-6; the D gene is possibly TRBD1 (5 bases). The CDR3 runs to 16 residues. Between the trimmed V and J ends, which lost 0 bases and 7 bases, there was a span of 13 bases. Germline V gene sequence: CDR1 LGHNA, CDR2 YNFKEQ. CDR3: CASSQDFGGPNSPLHF. CDR3 bases: TGTGCCAGCAGCCAAGATTTTGGGGGACCCAATTCACCCCTCCACTTT.